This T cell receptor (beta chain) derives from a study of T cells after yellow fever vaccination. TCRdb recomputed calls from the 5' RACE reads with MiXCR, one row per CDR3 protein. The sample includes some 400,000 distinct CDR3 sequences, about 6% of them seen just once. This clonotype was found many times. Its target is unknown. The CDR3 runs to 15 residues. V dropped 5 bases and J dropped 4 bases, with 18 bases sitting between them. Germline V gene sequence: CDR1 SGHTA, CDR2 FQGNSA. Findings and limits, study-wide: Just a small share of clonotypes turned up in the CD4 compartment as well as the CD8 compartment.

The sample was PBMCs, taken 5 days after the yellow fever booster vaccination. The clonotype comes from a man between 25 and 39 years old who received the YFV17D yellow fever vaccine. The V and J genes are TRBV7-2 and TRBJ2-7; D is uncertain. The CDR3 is CASSLRSEFTYEQYF. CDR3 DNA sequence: TGTGCCAGCAGCCTGCGATCCGAATTCACGTACGAGCAGTACTTC. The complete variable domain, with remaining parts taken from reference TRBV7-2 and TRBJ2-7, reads GAGVSQSPSNKVTEKGKDVELRCDPISGHTALYWYRQSLGQGLEFLIYFQGNSAPDKSGLPSDRFSAERTGGSVSTLTIQRTQQEDSAVYLCASSLRSEFTYEQYFGPGTRLTVT.